This T cell receptor beta chain was documented in a study of CD8+ T cells in alopecia areata. The study's findings and limits: Sequencing of scalp tissue also captures the resident alphabeta T cells of normal skin. In lesional scalp, particularly from alopecia totalis/universalis, clonality was higher than in normal scalp. Researchers reported that TCR sharing among patients proved less clear than in mice, possibly HLA-linked.

Sorting of the five patients' CD4+ cells gave CD25+CD127- cells as the output. Lesional scalp tissue (obtained by punch biopsy) and peripheral blood were collected from alopecia areata patients. This clone occurred once. Its antigen is unknown. The authors extracted RNA and reverse transcribed it into cDNA as the sequencing template. Profiling relied on immunoSEQ multiplex PCR, and the TCRdb table lists in-frame clones only, not all of them. The table has tens of thousands of clones, approximately 60% seen once. What was sequenced was CD4+ Tregs sorted from blood. The source is a human donor with alopecia areata.

CDR3 DNA sequence: TGTGCCAGCACCGGGACCCAAGGGATCCAGCCCCAGCATTTT. It translates to CASTGTQGIQPQHF. The rearrangement links TRBV19 to TRBJ1-5, with D possibly matching TRBD1 (5 bases). Germline CDR1 is LNHDA and CDR2 is SQIVND (reference sequence). The V end was cut by 9 bases, the J end by 7 bases, with 19 bases between. CDR3 size: 14 residues.